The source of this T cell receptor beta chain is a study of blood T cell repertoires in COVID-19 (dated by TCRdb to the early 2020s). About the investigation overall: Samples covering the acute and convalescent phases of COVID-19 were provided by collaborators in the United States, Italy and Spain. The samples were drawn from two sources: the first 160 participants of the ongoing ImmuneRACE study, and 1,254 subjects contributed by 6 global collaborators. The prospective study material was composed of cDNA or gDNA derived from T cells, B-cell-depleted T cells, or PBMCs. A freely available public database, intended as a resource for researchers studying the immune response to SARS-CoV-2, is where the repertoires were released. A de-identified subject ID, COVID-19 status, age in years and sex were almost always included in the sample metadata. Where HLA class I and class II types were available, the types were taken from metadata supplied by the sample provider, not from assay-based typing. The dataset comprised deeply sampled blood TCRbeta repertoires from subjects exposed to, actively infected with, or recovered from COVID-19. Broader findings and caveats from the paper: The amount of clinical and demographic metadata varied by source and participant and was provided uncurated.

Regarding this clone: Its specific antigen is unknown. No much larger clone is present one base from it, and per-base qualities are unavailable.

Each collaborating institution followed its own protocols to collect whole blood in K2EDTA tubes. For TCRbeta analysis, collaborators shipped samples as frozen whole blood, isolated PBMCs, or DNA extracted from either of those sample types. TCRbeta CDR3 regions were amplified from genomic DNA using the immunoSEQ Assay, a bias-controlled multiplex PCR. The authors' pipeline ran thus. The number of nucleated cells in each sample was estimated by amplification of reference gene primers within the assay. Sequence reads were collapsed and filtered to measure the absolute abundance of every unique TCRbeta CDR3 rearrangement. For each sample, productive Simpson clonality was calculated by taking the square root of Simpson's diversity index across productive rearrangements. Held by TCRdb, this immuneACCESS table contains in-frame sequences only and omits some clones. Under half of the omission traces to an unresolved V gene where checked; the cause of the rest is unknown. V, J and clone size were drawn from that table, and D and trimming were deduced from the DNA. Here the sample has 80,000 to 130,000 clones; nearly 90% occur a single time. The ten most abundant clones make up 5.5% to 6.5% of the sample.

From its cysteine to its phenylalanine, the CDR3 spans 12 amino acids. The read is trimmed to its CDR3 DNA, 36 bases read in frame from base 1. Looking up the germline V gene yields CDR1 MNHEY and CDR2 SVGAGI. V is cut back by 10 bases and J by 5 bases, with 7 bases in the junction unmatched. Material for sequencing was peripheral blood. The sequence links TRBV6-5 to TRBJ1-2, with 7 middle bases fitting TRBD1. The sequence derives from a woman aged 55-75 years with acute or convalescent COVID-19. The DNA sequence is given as TGTGCCACTCTGGACAGGACTTATGGCTACACCTTC. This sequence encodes CATLDRTYGYTF.